A selection of T cell receptor beta chains follows, all from one sample in a study of molecular identifiers for immune sequencing clone quantification. TCRdb used MiXCR to reprocess the PCR reads, holding one entry per CDR3 protein. The sample carries under 800,000 distinct CDR3 sequences, roughly 27% recorded once. Input material: naive CD8+ T cells from blood, with Jurkat cell RNA spiked in. Source of these receptors: a human donor in good health. Some libraries in this study had Jurkat cell RNA spiked in. Both conserved end residues are part of each CDR3. Fields, in order: D gene, J gene, clone size, V gene, CDR3 protein, CDR3 DNA. The D gene is left open where the match is weak. Expanded clones get a size class; other rows say once, few or many, or leave the size out.

-	TRBJ1-2	many	TRBV12-3/TRBV12-4	CASSLSEKSNYGYTF	TGTGCCAGCAGTTTATCGGAAAAGTCTAACTATGGCTACACCTTC
-	TRBJ1-5	-	TRBV4-1	CASSQVENGNPPPHF	TGCGCCAGCAGCCAAGTCGAGAATGGCAATCCGCCCCCGCATTTT
-	TRBJ1-2	few	TRBV5-4	CASSLWQLPFNYGYTF	TGTGCCAGCAGCTTGTGGCAGCTCCCTTTTAACTATGGCTACACCTTC
TRBD1	TRBJ2-7	-	TRBV27	CASSFQGALDEQYF	TGTGCCAGCAGTTTCCAGGGGGCCCTCGACGAGCAGTACTTC
-	TRBJ2-7	many	TRBV6-1	CASTSQPDGYEQYF	TGTGCCAGCACATCCCAGCCCGACGGGTACGAGCAGTACTTC
-	TRBJ2-3	many	TRBV14	CASSQGPGTDTQYF	TGTGCCAGCAGCCAAGGACCCGGGACAGATACGCAGTATTTT
TRBD2	TRBJ2-7	few	TRBV19	CASSLTSGGPYEQYF	TGTGCCAGTAGTCTTACTAGCGGGGGCCCCTACGAGCAGTACTTC
-	TRBJ2-7	-	TRBV27	CASSPRTDPSYEQYF	TGTGCCAGCAGTCCGCGGACAGATCCTTCCTACGAGCAGTACTTC
-	TRBJ2-7	many	TRBV5-1	CASSLFAESYEQYF	TGCGCCAGCAGCTTGTTCGCGGAGTCCTACGAGCAGTACTTC
-	TRBJ2-7	few	TRBV20-1	CSAGHPSSYEQYF	TGCAGTGCTGGACATCCGAGCTCCTACGAGCAGTACTTC
-	TRBJ2-3	many	TRBV19	CASRGLSLGTDTQYF	TGTGCCAGTAGAGGTTTGTCGTTGGGGACAGATACGCAGTATTTT
-	TRBJ2-7	-	TRBV20-1	CSARHRTLSYEQYF	TGCAGTGCTCGCCACCGGACCCTTTCTTACGAGCAGTACTTC
TRBD1	TRBJ1-1	many	TRBV12-3/TRBV12-4	CASTAGQVGTEAFF	TGTGCCAGCACCGCGGGACAGGTGGGCACTGAAGCTTTCTTT
-	TRBJ1-1	many	TRBV7-8	CASSFNPTWAEAFF	TGTGCCAGCAGCTTTAACCCCACATGGGCTGAAGCTTTCTTT
-	TRBJ2-1	-	TRBV27	CASSPLAATYNEQFF	TGTGCCAGCAGTCCGTTAGCGGCAACCTACAATGAGCAGTTCTTC
-	TRBJ1-1	-	TRBV11-2	CASSLSLGQNTEAFF	TGTGCCAGCAGCTTATCACTAGGGCAGAACACTGAAGCTTTCTTT
TRBD1	TRBJ1-2	many	TRBV28	CASSFAGTGYYGYTF	TGTGCCAGCAGTTTCGCCGGGACAGGGTACTATGGCTACACCTTC
TRBD2	TRBJ2-7	few	TRBV20-1	CSATWTSGFSSYEQYF	TGCAGTGCTACCTGGACTAGCGGGTTTAGCTCCTACGAGCAGTACTTC